Sequencing of this T cell receptor beta chain was carried out in a study of T cell responses to AZD1222 COVID-19 vaccine (dated by TCRdb to about 2021). At the level of the whole study: Because spike-specific TCR depth and breadth did not differ between the two schedules, AZD1222 recipients who got a second dose at roughly 4 weeks were pooled with those who got a second dose at roughly 12 weeks. A total of over 230 trial participants underwent TCR sequencing, of whom approximately 200 had received two doses of AZD1222 and some 25 had received two doses of the MenACWY control vaccine. Trial participants were enrolled by age into 18-55, 56-69 and 70-plus year subgroups, with around 150, 28 and 57 TCR-sequenced participants respectively. The paper as a whole reports these results and caveats: The 56-69-year group was small, and its depth increase did not reach significance, likely because of low power. Because no day 14 peak-response samples were available, repertoires were characterized only after the peak T cell response. After two AZD1222 doses, spike-specific TCR breadth and depth were significantly higher than at day 0 and than in MenACWY recipients. Conclusions about previously exposed vaccinees are limited, since just five or six AZD1222 recipients were seropositive for SARS-CoV-2 at baseline. Nearly half of unique spike-specific TCRs reportedly recognized epitopes outside regions mutated in the B.1.351 and B.1.1.7 variants. Vaccine-associated CD4 TCRs spanned the whole spike protein, with dominant responses in regions 160-218 and 743-854. Most participants were white British and females outnumbered males, and the authors suggested that clonal diversity may have been underestimated.

The CDR3 regions of human TCRbeta chains were analyzed by immunosequencing. The source study handled its data this way. Repertoire TCRs were matched against a reference library of SARS-CoV-2-specific TCRs generated with the MIRA antigen-specificity platform. Breadth was defined as the fraction of unique TCRs that were SARS-CoV-2-associated, and depth was defined as the fraction of total T cells that were SARS-CoV-2-associated. Each spike-specific TCR was assigned to its reactive spike region and to a CD4 or CD8 class using the MIRA data. Log10-transformed breadth and depth values were compared by one-way ANOVA with Sidak's multiple comparisons tests. TCRdb took over this immuneACCESS table, retaining in-frame rearrangements with V and J assigned. Such tables are incomplete; in checked studies, under half of the missing clones stem from an unresolved V gene, and the remainder is unexplained. V and J calls and clone size are copied from that table; D and trimming were computed from the DNA. The sample data list tens of thousands of clones, and about nine tenths of these were observed just once. The ten largest make up roughly 2.5% of the sample.

The CDR3 has 17 amino acids, counting the end cysteine and phenylalanine. Only the CDR3 DNA stays, 51 bases, in frame from base 1. V and J are trimmed by 5 bases and 1 base, and the gene matches miss 9 bases of the junction. Sequences MNHEY (CDR1) and SVGEGT (CDR2) are obtained from the germline V gene. With respect to this clone: This clone's antigen is unknown. No base quality values were provided; no much bigger clone lies one nucleotide off.

Read against the paper, the sample's time point label means: baseline before first vaccination. Samples from vaccinated people were obtained from the UK trials COV001 and COV002, which included a single-blind randomized controlled phase 2/3 trial of AZD1222 (ChAdOx1 nCoV-19) in healthy adults. For TCRbeta chain sequencing, PBMC samples were collected from trial participants at day 0 and at day 28 after the second dose. Rearrangement joined TRBV6-2 or TRBV6-3 to TRBJ1-5, with 9 junctional bases fitting TRBD1. The source is an adult in good health. This specimen was peripheral blood, taken on day 0 of AZD1222 vaccination. The CDR3: CASSAWTGDESNQPQHF. The nucleotide sequence is TGTGCCAGCAGTGCCTGGACAGGGGACGAAAGCAATCAGCCCCAGCATTTT.